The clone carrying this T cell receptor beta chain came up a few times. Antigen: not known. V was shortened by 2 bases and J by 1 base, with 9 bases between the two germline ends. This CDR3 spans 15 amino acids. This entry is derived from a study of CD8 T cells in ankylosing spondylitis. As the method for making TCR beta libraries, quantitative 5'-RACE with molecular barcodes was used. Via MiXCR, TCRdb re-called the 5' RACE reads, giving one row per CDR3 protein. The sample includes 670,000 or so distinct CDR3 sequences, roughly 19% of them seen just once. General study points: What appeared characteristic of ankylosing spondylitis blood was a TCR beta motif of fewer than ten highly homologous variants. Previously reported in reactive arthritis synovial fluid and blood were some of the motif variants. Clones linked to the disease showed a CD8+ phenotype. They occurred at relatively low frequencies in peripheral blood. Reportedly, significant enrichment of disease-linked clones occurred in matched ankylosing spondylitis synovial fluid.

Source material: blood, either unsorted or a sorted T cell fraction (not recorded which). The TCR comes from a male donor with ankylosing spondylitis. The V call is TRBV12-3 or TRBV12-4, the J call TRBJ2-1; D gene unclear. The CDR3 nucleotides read TGTGCCAGCAGTTTACAGTTAGGATCCTACAATGAGCAGTTCTTC. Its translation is CASSLQLGSYNEQFF.